This T cell receptor (beta chain) was retrieved from a study of memory CD4+ T cells and cytomegalovirus serostatus. Findings and limits, study-wide: Suggested: most of the CMV-linked TCR signature lies in CD4+ memory cells.

The sort gate was single viable CD3+CD4+CD8-CD45RO+ cells for memory CD4+ T cells. Between the trimmed V and J ends, which lost 2 bases and 7 bases, there was a span of 8 bases. This CDR3 is 12 amino acids long. Germline assignment: CDR1 MDHEN and CDR2 SYDVKM. Of note for this clone: The antigen is not known.

In the original analysis: After removing out-of-frame reads, 2 million to 2.5 million distinct TCRbeta sequences remained. Assay: immunoSEQ multiplex PCR; the TCRdb copy retains only in-frame clones and omits some. V and J calls plus clone size are reproduced from that table; the DNA served to infer D and trimming. The sample holds 45,000 to 65,000 clones; 70% to 85% are singletons and the top ten take roughly 0.59%. The chain couples TRBV28 to TRBJ2-5; D remains unclear. The sequenced material came from memory CD4+ T cells from blood. This sequence was found in an adult in good health and CMV-seronegative. CDR3 loop: CASSLVTGTQYF. The DNA for the CDR3 is TGTGCCAGCAGTTTAGTAACGGGGACCCAGTACTTC.